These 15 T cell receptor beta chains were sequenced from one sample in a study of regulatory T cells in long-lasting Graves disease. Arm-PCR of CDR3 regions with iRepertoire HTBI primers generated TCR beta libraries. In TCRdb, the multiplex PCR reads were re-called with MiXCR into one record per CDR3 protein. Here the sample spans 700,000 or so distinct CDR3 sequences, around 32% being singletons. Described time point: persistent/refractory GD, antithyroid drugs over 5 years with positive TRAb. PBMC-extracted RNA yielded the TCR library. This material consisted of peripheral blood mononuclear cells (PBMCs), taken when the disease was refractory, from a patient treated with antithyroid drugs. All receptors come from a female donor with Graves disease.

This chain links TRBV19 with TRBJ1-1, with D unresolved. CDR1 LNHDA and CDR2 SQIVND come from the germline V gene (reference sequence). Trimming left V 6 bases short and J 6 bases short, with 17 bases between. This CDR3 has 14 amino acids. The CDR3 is CASRSPGSSSEAFF. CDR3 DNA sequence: TGTGCCAGTAGATCCCCTGGGAGCAGTTCTGAAGCTTTCTTT.

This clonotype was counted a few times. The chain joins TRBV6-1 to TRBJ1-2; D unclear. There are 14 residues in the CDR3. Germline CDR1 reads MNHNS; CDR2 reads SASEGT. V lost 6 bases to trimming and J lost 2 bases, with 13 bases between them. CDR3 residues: CASSRGSLNYGYTF. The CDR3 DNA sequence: TGTGCCAGCAGCCGGGGAAGTTTGAACTATGGCTACACCTTC.

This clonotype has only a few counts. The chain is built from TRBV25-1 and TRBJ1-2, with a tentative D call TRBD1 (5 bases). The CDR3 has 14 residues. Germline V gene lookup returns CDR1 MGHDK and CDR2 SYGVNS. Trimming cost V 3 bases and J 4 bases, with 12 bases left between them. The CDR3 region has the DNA TGTGCCAGCAGTGAGGCAGGGTGGACCTATGGCTACACCTTC. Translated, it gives CASSEAGWTYGYTF.

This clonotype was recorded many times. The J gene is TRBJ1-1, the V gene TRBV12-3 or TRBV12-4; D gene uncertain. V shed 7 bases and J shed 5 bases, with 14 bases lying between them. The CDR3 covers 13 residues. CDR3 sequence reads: CASNRYPETEAFF. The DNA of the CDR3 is TGTGCCAGCAACCGGTACCCGGAGACTGAAGCTTTCTTT.

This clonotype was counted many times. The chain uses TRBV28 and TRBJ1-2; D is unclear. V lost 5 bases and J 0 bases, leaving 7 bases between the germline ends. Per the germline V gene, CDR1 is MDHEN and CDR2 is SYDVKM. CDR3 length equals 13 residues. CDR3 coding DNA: TGTGCCAGCAGTAATACCCCTAACTATGGCTACACCTTC. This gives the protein CASSNTPNYGYTF.

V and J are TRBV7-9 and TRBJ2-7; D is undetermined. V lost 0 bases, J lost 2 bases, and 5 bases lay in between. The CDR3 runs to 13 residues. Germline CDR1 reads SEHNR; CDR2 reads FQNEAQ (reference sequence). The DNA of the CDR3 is TGTGCCAGCAGCTTAGCCAACGCCTACGAGCAGTACTTC. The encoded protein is CASSLANAYEQYF.

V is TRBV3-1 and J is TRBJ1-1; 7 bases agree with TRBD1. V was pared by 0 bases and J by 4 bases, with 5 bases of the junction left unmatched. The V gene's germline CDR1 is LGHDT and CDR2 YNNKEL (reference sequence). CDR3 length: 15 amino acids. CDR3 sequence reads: CASSQERTGITEAFF. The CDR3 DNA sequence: TGTGCCAGCAGCCAAGAGCGGACAGGAATCACTGAAGCTTTCTTT.

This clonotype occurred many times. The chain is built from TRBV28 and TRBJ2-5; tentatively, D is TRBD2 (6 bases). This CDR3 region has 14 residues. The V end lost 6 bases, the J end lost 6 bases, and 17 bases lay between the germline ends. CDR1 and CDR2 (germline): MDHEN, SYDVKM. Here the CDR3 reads CASSPGGRVKTQYF. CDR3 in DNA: TGTGCCAGCAGCCCCGGGGGAAGGGTTAAGACCCAGTACTTC.

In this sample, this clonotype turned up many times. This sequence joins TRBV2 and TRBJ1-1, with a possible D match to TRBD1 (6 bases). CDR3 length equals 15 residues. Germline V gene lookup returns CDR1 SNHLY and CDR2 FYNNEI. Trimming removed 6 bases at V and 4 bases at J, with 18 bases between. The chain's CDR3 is CASRDLQGWGTEAFF. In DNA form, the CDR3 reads TGTGCCAGCAGGGACCTTCAGGGGTGGGGCACTGAAGCTTTCTTT.

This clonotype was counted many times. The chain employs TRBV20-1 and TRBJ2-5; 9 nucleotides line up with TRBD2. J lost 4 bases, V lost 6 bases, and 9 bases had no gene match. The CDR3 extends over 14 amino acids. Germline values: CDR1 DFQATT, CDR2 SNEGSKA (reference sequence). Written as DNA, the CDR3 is TGCAGTGCGACGCCTAGCGGGAACCTAGAGACCCAGTACTTC. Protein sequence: CSATPSGNLETQYF.

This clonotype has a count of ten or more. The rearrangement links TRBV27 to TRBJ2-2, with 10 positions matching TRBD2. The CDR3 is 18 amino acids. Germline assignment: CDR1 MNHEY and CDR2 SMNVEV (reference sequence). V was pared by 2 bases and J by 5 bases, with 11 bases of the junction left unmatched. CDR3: CASSLPPPQREGTGELFF. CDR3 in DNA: TGTGCCAGCAGTTTACCGCCCCCTCAGCGGGAGGGTACCGGGGAGCTGTTTTTT.

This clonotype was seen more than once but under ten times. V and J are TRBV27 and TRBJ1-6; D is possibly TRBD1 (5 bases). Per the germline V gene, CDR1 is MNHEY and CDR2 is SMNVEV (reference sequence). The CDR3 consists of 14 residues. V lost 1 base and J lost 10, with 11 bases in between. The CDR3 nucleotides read TGTGCCAGCAGTTTATATCGTGGGGGGTCACCCCTCCACTTT. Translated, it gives CASSLYRGGSPLHF.

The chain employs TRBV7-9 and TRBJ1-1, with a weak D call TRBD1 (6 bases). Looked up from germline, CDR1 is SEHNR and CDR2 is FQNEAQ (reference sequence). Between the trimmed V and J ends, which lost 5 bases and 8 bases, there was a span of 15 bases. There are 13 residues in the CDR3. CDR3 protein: CASSATGTKEAFF. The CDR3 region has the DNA TGTGCCAGCAGCGCCACAGGGACAAAGGAAGCTTTCTTT.

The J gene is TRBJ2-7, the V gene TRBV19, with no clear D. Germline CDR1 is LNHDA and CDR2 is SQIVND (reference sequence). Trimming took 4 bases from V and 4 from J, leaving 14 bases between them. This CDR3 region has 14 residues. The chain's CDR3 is CASSTGSVWYEQYF. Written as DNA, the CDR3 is TGTGCCAGTAGTACTGGATCGGTATGGTACGAGCAGTACTTC.

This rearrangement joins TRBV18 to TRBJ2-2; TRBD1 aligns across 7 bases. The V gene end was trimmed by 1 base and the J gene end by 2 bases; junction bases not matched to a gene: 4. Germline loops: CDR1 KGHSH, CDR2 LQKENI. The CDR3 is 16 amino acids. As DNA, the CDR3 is TGTGCCAGCTCACCACAAAAGGGGGCCAACACCGGGGAGCTGTTTTTT. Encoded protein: CASSPQKGANTGELFF. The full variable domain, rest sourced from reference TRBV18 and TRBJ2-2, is NAGVMQNPRHLVRRRGQEARLRCSPMKGHSHVYWYRQLPEEGLKFMVYLQKENIIDESGMPKERFSAEFPKEGPSILRIQQVVRGDSAAYFCASSPQKGANTGELFFGEGSRLTVL.